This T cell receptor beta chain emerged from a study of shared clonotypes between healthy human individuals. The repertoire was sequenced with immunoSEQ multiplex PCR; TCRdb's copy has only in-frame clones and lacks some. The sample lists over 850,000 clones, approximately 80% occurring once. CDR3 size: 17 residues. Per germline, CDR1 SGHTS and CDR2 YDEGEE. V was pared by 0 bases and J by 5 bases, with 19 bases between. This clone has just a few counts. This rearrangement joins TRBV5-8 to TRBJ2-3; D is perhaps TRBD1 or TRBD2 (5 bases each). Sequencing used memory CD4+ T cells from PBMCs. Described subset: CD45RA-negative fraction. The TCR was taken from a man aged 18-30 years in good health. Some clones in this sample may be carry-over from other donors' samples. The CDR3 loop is CASSLVRGPRVGDTQYF. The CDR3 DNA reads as TGTGCCAGCAGCTTGGTCCGGGGACCGCGCGTGGGAGATACGCAGTATTTT.